This entry concerns a single T cell receptor (beta chain). What it recognizes is unknown. This specimen belongs to a study of cytomegalovirus exposure and HLA in healthy donors. The study's findings and limits: Analysis was carried out at a later point, and it linked a missense DCLRE1C variant to TCR beta V- and J-gene trimming.

This PCR relied on a set of 60 Vbeta primers and 13 Jbeta primers. Sequencing used immunoSEQ multiplex PCR; TCRdb keeps in-frame clones, though not all of them. The sample lists around 110,000 clones; 81% were seen once. V shed 2 bases and J shed 4 bases, with 9 bases lying between them. Germline-derived CDR1 and CDR2 are SGDLS and YYNGEE. The CDR3 extends over 13 amino acids. Sequencing was performed on PBMCs. The source is a man younger than 45 in good health and CMV-seronegative. The chain has TRBV9 and TRBJ2-5; unclear D gene. The CDR3, as DNA: TGTGCCAGCAGCGTGCGGAAGCGAGAGACCCAGTACTTC. Translated: CASSVRKRETQYF.